This TCR beta chain originates from a study of blood T cell repertoires in COVID-19. Study-level information: Samples came from the United States, Italy and Spain, spanning acute and convalescent COVID-19. T cells, B-cell-depleted T cells, or PBMCs supplied cDNA or gDNA.

This CDR3 comprises 16 residues. With 2 bases clipped from V and 11 bases from J, the junction kept 7 bases outside the gene matches. Per the germline V gene, CDR1 is SEHNR and CDR2 is FQNEAQ (reference sequence). Authors' methods: Researchers report that nucleated cell counts were estimated from reference gene primer amplification. The repertoire was sequenced with immunoSEQ multiplex PCR; TCRdb's copy has only in-frame clones and lacks some. Clone size and V and J calls were adopted from that table, with D and trimming inferred from the DNA. The table lists 150,000 or so clones, roughly nine tenths of them singletons.

J is TRBJ2-1 and V is TRBV7-9, with 15 positions matching TRBD2. Sequencing was carried out using peripheral blood. The TCR originated in a man between 45 and 60 years old with acute or convalescent COVID-19. CDR3 loop: CASSLKGLAGGLQQFF. CDR3 bases: TGTGCCAGCAGCTTAAAGGGACTAGCGGGAGGTCTCCAGCAGTTCTTC.